Given below is one TCR beta chain in context. Its cognate antigen has yet to be identified. No base qualities exist here, and no much larger clone lies one base off it. CDR1 and CDR2, looked up from the germline V gene (reference sequence), are LNHNV and YYDKDF. CDR3 length: 15 amino acids, cysteine to phenylalanine. Only CDR3 DNA remains: 45 bases, in frame from the first base. Relative to germline, V is 0 bases shorter and J is 3 bases shorter, with 12 bases between their ends. The meaning of the sample's time point label: pre-treatment sample, taken before nivolumab and TIL therapy. The baseline tumor samples, taken from the same resection that was used to grow TIL, were excised metastases, most often pleural nodules or supraclavicular lymph nodes. Before any PD-1/PD-L1 blockade was given, tumors were harvested, nivolumab was then administered, and patients who progressed went on to receive lymphodepletion, an infusion of expanded TIL, and IL-2. Between late 2017 and early 2020, a dual-center phase I trial enrolled adults who had stage 4 NSCLC. Samples came from a single-arm, open-label phase I trial of tumor-infiltrating lymphocyte therapy with nivolumab in advanced non-small cell lung cancer. For each resected tumor, portions were snap-frozen in liquid nitrogen and kept at -80 degrees C. Using laser-capture macrodissection, tumor regions of interest were selected on H&E sections, then pulverized into roughly 15 mg aliquots and extracted using Qiagen Allprep kits.

The sample originates from a study of TIL therapy for anti-PD-1-resistant metastatic lung cancer listed by TCRdb under 2021. A note on the overall study: A median age of roughly 54 years (range about 35-85) and a median tumor PD-L1 proportion score of 6% were recorded among enrolled patients. Across the cohort, whole-exome sequencing showed a median non-synonymous tumor mutation burden of roughly 1.5 mutations per megabase. T cell receptor beta sequencing of tumor and peripheral blood was used to follow clonotypes across the tumor, the expanded TIL product and serial blood samples. The cohort was predominantly lung adenocarcinoma, with a handful of EGFR-mutant and two ALK-rearranged tumors, and half of patients were current or former smokers. Study-wide findings and limitations: Clonal turnover during TIL culture was high, and many clones enriched in the product were not detected in the baseline tumor, suggesting clonal contraction instead of faithful expansion. The study protocol defined all tumor marker inferences as exploratory. Higher clonality and lower diversity were observed in expanded TIL cultures than in baseline intratumoral T cells (median clonality approximately 6% vs 31%, p < 0.0001). Generalizability was limited because the cohort was highly selected, with more treatment-naive, never-smoker and oncogene-addicted patients included than is typical.

TCR beta CDR3 regions were amplified from genomic DNA with the immunoSEQ v3 hsTCRB kit using bias-controlled multiplex PCR. TCR libraries were sequenced on an Illumina NextSeq 500 to about 2 million read pairs for survey level or roughly 4.5-6 million for deep level. The authors processed their data as follows. Clonality was reported by immunoSEQ Analyzer software, which also assigned V, D and J genes and filtered out non-productive sequences. Repertoires were compared by productive Simpson clonality and by the Morisita overlap index of productive TRB rearrangements between infused TIL and blood. TCRdb provides this immuneACCESS table in a form limited to in-frame rearrangements. Some clones are lacking; in checked studies, under half of them reflect an unresolved V gene, and why the rest are absent is not known. That table furnishes V, J and clone size, whereas the DNA furnished D and trimming. Within this sample are 45,000 to 60,000 clones, with less than 75% of them counted one time only. The top ten clonotypes cover approximately 5.6% of the sample.

This receptor was identified in a person aged 25 to 79 with non-small cell lung cancer. The V and J genes are TRBV15 and TRBJ2-7; the D gene is not confidently resolved. The sample was tumor tissue, taken at baseline. Here the CDR3 is given as CATSRDLSENYEQYF. In nucleotides, the sequence is TGTGCCACCAGCAGAGATCTGTCCGAAAACTACGAGCAGTACTTC. When the CDR3 is completed using the reference TRBV15 and TRBJ2-7 genes on either side, the full variable domain is DAMVIQNPRYQVTQFGKPVTLSCSQTLNHNVMYWYQQKSSQAPKLLFHYYDKDFNNEADTPDNFQSRRPNTSFCFLDIRSPGLGDTAMYLCATSRDLSENYEQYFGPGTRLTVT.